These 31 T cell receptor beta chains came from one sample sequenced in a study of T cell responses to AZD1222 COVID-19 vaccine. Clones were sequenced by immunoSEQ multiplex PCR, and TCRdb holds only the in-frame ones, with some missing. The sample has 150,000 to 200,000 clones, approximately 92% seen once. The source material was peripheral blood, sampled on day 0 of AZD1222 vaccination. All receptors come from an adult in good health.

This clone showed up just once. This rearrangement joins TRBV6-4 to TRBJ2-7; maybe TRBD2 (5 bases). Trimming took off 2 bases at V and 4 bases at J, with 21 bases between the two ends. The CDR3 length is 17 residues. Germline CDR1 reads MRHNA; CDR2 reads SNTAGT. Here the CDR3 DNA reads TGTGCCAGCAGTGACCCGTGGACTGGAGATCCCTTTTACGAGCAGTACGTC. Its protein is CASSDPWTGDPFYEQYV.

This clone is a singleton in its sample. DNA of the CDR3: TGTGCCAGCAGCTTGGGAGACAGTAGCAATCAGCCCCAGCATTTT. This sequence encodes CASSLGDSSNQPQHF. V gene TRBV5-4 combines with J gene TRBJ1-5; a weak D match, TRBD1 (5 bases). Trimming left V 0 bases short and J 0 bases short, with 7 bases between. The germline V gene encodes CDR1 SGHNT and CDR2 YYREEE (reference sequence). The length of the CDR3 is 15 residues. Full variable domain (rest looked up from reference TRBV5-4 and TRBJ1-5): ETGVTQSPTHLIKTRGQQVTLRCSSQSGHNTVSWYQQALGQGPQFIFQYYREEENGRGNFPPRFSGLQFPNYSSELNVNALELDDSALYLCASSLGDSSNQPQHFGDGTRLSIL.

This clone was seen once. The chain has TRBV18 and TRBJ1-5; a possible D gene is TRBD1 (5 bases). In germline, CDR1 is KGHSH, CDR2 LQKENI. V lost 2 bases to trimming and J lost 1 base, with 15 bases between them. This CDR3 contains 17 residues. The CDR3 DNA reads as TGTGCCAGCTCACCAAGTTACCAGGGTAGGAGCAATCAGCCCCAGCATTTT. Protein sequence: CASSPSYQGRSNQPQHF.

This chain uses TRBV5-4 with TRBJ2-5, with TRBD1 matching 7 bases. The CDR3 has 16 amino acids. V lost 0 bases and J lost 2; bases outside the gene matches: 7. CDR1 and CDR2 (germline): SGHNT, YYREEE (reference sequence). CDR3: CASSLGGGGSQETQYF. The CDR3 coding sequence is TGTGCCAGCAGCTTGGGAGGGGGCGGATCACAAGAGACCCAGTACTTC.

V and J are TRBV5-6 and TRBJ1-2, with D unresolved. Trimming stripped 0 bases from V and 8 bases from J, with 14 bases between. The CDR3 totals 14 residues. The V gene's germline CDR1 is SGHDT and CDR2 YYEEEE. CDR3 residues: CASSLDSGANGYTF. CDR3 coding DNA: TGTGCCAGCAGCTTGGATTCGGGTGCCAACGGCTACACCTTC.

The chain is built from TRBV4-1 and TRBJ1-1; unclear D gene. Germline V gene lookup returns CDR1 MGHRA and CDR2 YSYEKL. Trimming took off 3 bases at V and 0 bases at J, with 14 bases between the two ends. The CDR3 covers 16 residues. CDR3 nucleotide sequence: TGCGCCAGCAGCCACTCTCCGGGGATCATGAACACTGAAGCTTTCTTT. It encodes CASSHSPGIMNTEAFF.

The rearrangement links TRBV18 to TRBJ2-5; weak D call: TRBD1 (6 bases). Germline values: CDR1 KGHSH, CDR2 LQKENI. This CDR3 region has 16 residues. V was pared by 0 bases and J by 1 base, with 12 bases between. CDR3: CASSPPNTGLQETQYF. The CDR3 coding sequence is TGTGCCAGCTCACCACCCAACACAGGGCTCCAAGAGACCCAGTACTTC.

This chain joins TRBV25-1 and TRBJ1-1; the match to TRBD1 covers 8 bases. J was trimmed by 3 bases and V by 2 bases; bases with no gene match: 5. Germline V gene lookup returns CDR1 MGHDK and CDR2 SYGVNS. This CDR3 region has 15 residues. The CDR3 DNA is TGTGCCAGCAGTGAAGCAACAGGGGGTTACACTGAAGCTTTCTTT. Translating gives CASSEATGGYTEAFF.

The chain recombines TRBV6-1 with TRBJ1-2, with 10 bases fitting TRBD1. There are 15 residues in the CDR3. Germline V CDR1 and CDR2: MNHNS, SASEGT. V dropped 0 bases and J dropped 9; count of bases not matched to a gene: 7. The CDR3 sequence: CASSEASGQGLSYTF. The DNA for the CDR3 is TGTGCCAGCAGTGAAGCGTCGGGACAGGGGTTGAGCTACACCTTC.

This chain uses TRBV18 with TRBJ2-2; weak D call: TRBD1 (7 bases). Germline CDR1 KGHSH, CDR2 LQKENI. V shed 0 bases and J shed 5 bases, with 13 bases lying between them. The CDR3 spans 16 residues. The CDR3 protein is CASSPPTGTLTGELFF. Here the CDR3 DNA reads TGTGCCAGCTCACCACCGACAGGGACTCTAACCGGGGAGCTGTTTTTT.

The CDR3 DNA reads as TGTGCCAGCAGCCCCGCTAGACTGGGAAATCAGCCCCAGCATTTT. Residues: CASSPARLGNQPQHF. The chain employs TRBV7-6 and TRBJ1-5, with D unresolved. In germline, CDR1 is SGHVS, CDR2 FNYEAQ. Trimming removed 5 bases at V and 4 bases at J, with 15 bases between. The CDR3 is 15 amino acids.

The chain recombines TRBV5-1 with TRBJ2-7; TRBD2 might be the D (6 bases). The CDR3 is 13 amino acids. CDR1 and CDR2 from the germline V gene are SGHRS and YFSETQ. Trimming stripped 3 bases from V and 4 bases from J, with 11 bases between. CDR3: CASSSGGRYEQYF. Written as DNA, the CDR3 is TGCGCCAGCAGCTCCGGGGGTAGATACGAGCAGTACTTC.

The CDR3 here is CASSQLVTGGSSSYEQYV. The CDR3 DNA follows: TGCGCCAGCAGTCAATTGGTGACAGGGGGCTCGAGCTCCTACGAGCAGTACGTC. The rearrangement joins TRBV23-1 to TRBJ2-7, with 10 bases identical to TRBD1. TRBV23-1 is an ORF for which the function is uncertain. Trimming at V came to 1 base and at J to 0 bases, leaving 9 bases not matched to a gene. The CDR3 is made up of 18 amino acids.

V is TRBV14 and J is TRBJ2-2; 12 nucleotides line up with TRBD1. The J segment lost 6 bases and the V segment lost 2 bases, leaving 1 base of the junction unmatched. CDR1 SGHDN and CDR2 FVKESK come from the germline V gene. The CDR3 is made up of 15 amino acids. The CDR3 DNA sequence: TGTGCCAGCAGCCAAAGGGACAGGGGGCCCGGGGAGCTGTTTTTT. This gives the protein CASSQRDRGPGELFF.

The chain is built from TRBV18 and TRBJ2-3; TRBD2 is a possible D gene (5 bases). Germline-derived CDR1 and CDR2 are KGHSH and LQKENI. The CDR3 totals 16 residues. V was cut by 1 base and J by 1 base, with 12 bases left in between. DNA of the CDR3: TGTGCCAGCTCACCACAGCGGCAGGCGGGCACAGATACGCAGTATTTT. This encodes CASSPQRQAGTDTQYF.

The table lists this clone with a count of one. The J gene is TRBJ2-7, the V gene TRBV24-1; D might be TRBD1 or TRBD2, each matching 5 bases. V lost 10 bases and J lost 3, with 15 bases in between. This CDR3 has 13 residues. Germline V gene sequence: CDR1 KGHDR, CDR2 SFDVKD. The CDR3 sequence is CATGNGTYYEQYF. CDR3 sequence (DNA): TGTGCCACGGGTAACGGGACCTACTACGAGCAGTACTTC.

V usage is TRBV19 and J usage is TRBJ1-2; D unclear. Per the germline V gene, CDR1 is LNHDA and CDR2 is SQIVND (reference sequence). The CDR3 totals 14 residues. Trimming left V 2 bases short and J 1 base short, with 8 bases between. The CDR3 DNA is TGTGCCAGTAGTATACAGAGCGGTAACTATGGCTACACCTTC. Translation: CASSIQSGNYGYTF.

This chain links TRBV14 with TRBJ1-5, with D unclear. Trimming removed 4 bases at V and 0 bases at J, with 4 bases between. Germline CDR1 reads SGHDN; CDR2 reads FVKESK. The CDR3 length is 13 residues. The CDR3 sequence is CASSLYSNQPQHF. DNA of the CDR3: TGTGCCAGCAGCCTTTATAGCAATCAGCCCCAGCATTTT.

The chain uses TRBV5-6 and TRBJ2-1; a weak D match, TRBD2 (6 bases). This CDR3 is built from 12 residues. Germline CDR1 SGHDT, CDR2 YYEEEE. V dropped 1 base and J dropped 12 bases, with 11 bases sitting between them. The CDR3: CASSLSGGGQFF. The CDR3 DNA is TGTGCCAGCAGCTTGTCCGGGGGAGGGCAGTTCTTC. Complete variable domain (other parts from reference TRBV5-6 and TRBJ2-1): DAGVTQSPTHLIKTRGQQVTLRCSPKSGHDTVSWYQQALGQGPQFIFQYYEEEERQRGNFPDRFSGHQFPNYSSELNVNALLLGDSALYLCASSLSGGGQFFGPGTRLTVL.

The J gene is TRBJ1-2, the V gene TRBV7-9; D uncertain. The germline V and J ends were trimmed by 4 bases and 0 bases, with 15 bases remaining between them. The CDR3 is made up of 16 amino acids. Germline V CDR1 and CDR2: SEHNR, FQNEAQ (reference sequence). For the CDR3, the DNA is TGTGCCAGCAGCTCCTCCCAAGGGAGAGCTAACTATGGCTACACCTTC. Translated, it gives CASSSSQGRANYGYTF.

CDR3 nucleotide sequence: TGTGCCAGCAGTTTAGGTGTGTGGCAGTACTTC. Translation gives CASSLGVWQYF. J is TRBJ2-7 and V is TRBV12-3 or TRBV12-4; D remains unclear. The CDR3 has 11 residues. Trimming removed 1 base at V and 9 bases at J, with 7 bases between.

This clone showed up just once. The rearrangement links TRBV5-1 to TRBJ2-7; D uncertain. The CDR3 sequence is 12 residues long. The V end lost 1 base, the J end lost 5 bases, and 7 bases lay between the germline ends. Germline CDR1 SGHRS, CDR2 YFSETQ. DNA for the CDR3: TGCGCCAGCAGCTTGAGCCCGGACGAGCAGTACTTC. Translation: CASSLSPDEQYF.

This chain joins TRBV6-5 and TRBJ1-1; D gene unclear. The CDR3 covers 13 residues. From germline, CDR1 is MNHEY and CDR2 SVGAGI. The V end lost 3 bases, the J end lost 1 base, and 6 bases lay between the germline ends. The CDR3 DNA reads TGTGCCAGCAGTTATGCAGGGAACACTGAAGCTTTCTTT. It yields the protein CASSYAGNTEAFF.

The J gene is TRBJ1-1, the V gene TRBV4-2, with D unresolved. V lost 0 bases, J lost 0 bases, and 11 bases lay in between. Germline CDR1 and CDR2: LGHNA and YNFKEQ. The CDR3 spans 16 residues. The CDR3 DNA is TGTGCCAGCAGCCAAGATAGGATCGTAATGAACACTGAAGCTTTCTTT. This codes for CASSQDRIVMNTEAFF.

V is TRBV3-1 (or the pseudogene TRBV3-2) and J is TRBJ2-5; 10 bases agree with TRBD2. Germline CDR1 and CDR2: LGHDT and YNNKEL (reference sequence). This CDR3 has 16 residues. V shed 1 base and J 7 bases; nucleotides not matched to a gene: 9. This CDR3 is CASSQGASGRAGTQYF. For the CDR3, the DNA is TGTGCCAGCAGCCAAGGGGCCAGCGGGAGGGCCGGGACCCAGTACTTC.

This chain connects TRBV2 to TRBJ1-1; TRBD1 is a possible D gene (5 bases). Trimming removed 5 bases from V and 1 base from J, with 11 bases in between. Per germline, CDR1 SNHLY and CDR2 FYNNEI. CDR3 length equals 14 residues. CDR3 nucleotide sequence: TGTGCCAGCAGTAAGACAGTGACGAACACTGAAGCTTTCTTT. It codes for CASSKTVTNTEAFF.

CDR3 loop: CASSLAPEISGNTIYF. As DNA, the CDR3 is TGTGCCAGCAGCTTAGCGCCAGAAATCTCTGGAAACACCATATATTTT. This chain links TRBV7-6 with TRBJ1-3; unclear D gene. Looked up from germline, CDR1 is SGHVS and CDR2 is FNYEAQ. Trimming removed 0 bases at V and 0 bases at J, with 9 bases between. This CDR3 spans 16 amino acids.

This clone was detected only once. This chain uses TRBV9 with TRBJ2-3; maybe TRBD2 (7 bases). Germline assignment: CDR1 SGDLS and CDR2 YYNGEE. The CDR3 is made up of 16 amino acids. Trimming shortened V by 0 bases and J by 2 bases, and 13 bases separated the two germline ends. In DNA form, the CDR3 reads TGTGCCAGCAGCGTAGAGGGGGGGGCCCACACAGATACGCAGTATTTT. This gives the protein CASSVEGGAHTDTQYF.

This clone came up a few times. The V gene is TRBV11-2, the J gene TRBJ2-2; D is possibly TRBD1 (5 bases). Trimming shortened V by 5 bases and J by 3 bases, and 13 bases separated the two germline ends. Germline V gene data show CDR1 as SGHAT and CDR2 as FQNNGV. The CDR3 consists of 15 residues. The CDR3 protein is CASSRWGTYTGELFF. CDR3 nucleotide sequence: TGTGCCAGCAGCCGCTGGGGCACCTACACCGGGGAGCTGTTTTTT. The full variable domain, its missing parts supplied by reference TRBV11-2 and TRBJ2-2, is EAGVAQSPRYKIIEKRQSVAFWCNPISGHATLYWYQQILGQGPKLLIQFQNNGVVDDSQLPKDRFSAERLKGVDSTLKIQPAKLEDSAVYLCASSRWGTYTGELFFGEGSRLTVL.

The chain combines TRBV5-1 with TRBJ2-2, with D uncertain. The CDR3 has 15 amino acids. Trimming took off 4 bases at V and 0 bases at J, with 10 bases between the two ends. The germline V gene encodes CDR1 SGHRS and CDR2 YFSETQ. Here the CDR3 reads CASSPGLANTGELFF. Written as DNA, the CDR3 is TGCGCCAGCAGCCCGGGCCTCGCGAACACCGGGGAGCTGTTTTTT.

This chain links TRBV3-1 (or the pseudogene TRBV3-2) with TRBJ1-2; D gene unclear. V was cut by 4 bases and J by 4 bases, with 10 bases left in between. CDR3 length: 13 amino acids. Germline V gives CDR1 LGHDT, CDR2 YNNKEL (reference sequence). The CDR3: CASSRQLSYGYTF. Written as DNA, the CDR3 is TGTGCCAGCAGCCGTCAGCTATCCTATGGCTACACCTTC.